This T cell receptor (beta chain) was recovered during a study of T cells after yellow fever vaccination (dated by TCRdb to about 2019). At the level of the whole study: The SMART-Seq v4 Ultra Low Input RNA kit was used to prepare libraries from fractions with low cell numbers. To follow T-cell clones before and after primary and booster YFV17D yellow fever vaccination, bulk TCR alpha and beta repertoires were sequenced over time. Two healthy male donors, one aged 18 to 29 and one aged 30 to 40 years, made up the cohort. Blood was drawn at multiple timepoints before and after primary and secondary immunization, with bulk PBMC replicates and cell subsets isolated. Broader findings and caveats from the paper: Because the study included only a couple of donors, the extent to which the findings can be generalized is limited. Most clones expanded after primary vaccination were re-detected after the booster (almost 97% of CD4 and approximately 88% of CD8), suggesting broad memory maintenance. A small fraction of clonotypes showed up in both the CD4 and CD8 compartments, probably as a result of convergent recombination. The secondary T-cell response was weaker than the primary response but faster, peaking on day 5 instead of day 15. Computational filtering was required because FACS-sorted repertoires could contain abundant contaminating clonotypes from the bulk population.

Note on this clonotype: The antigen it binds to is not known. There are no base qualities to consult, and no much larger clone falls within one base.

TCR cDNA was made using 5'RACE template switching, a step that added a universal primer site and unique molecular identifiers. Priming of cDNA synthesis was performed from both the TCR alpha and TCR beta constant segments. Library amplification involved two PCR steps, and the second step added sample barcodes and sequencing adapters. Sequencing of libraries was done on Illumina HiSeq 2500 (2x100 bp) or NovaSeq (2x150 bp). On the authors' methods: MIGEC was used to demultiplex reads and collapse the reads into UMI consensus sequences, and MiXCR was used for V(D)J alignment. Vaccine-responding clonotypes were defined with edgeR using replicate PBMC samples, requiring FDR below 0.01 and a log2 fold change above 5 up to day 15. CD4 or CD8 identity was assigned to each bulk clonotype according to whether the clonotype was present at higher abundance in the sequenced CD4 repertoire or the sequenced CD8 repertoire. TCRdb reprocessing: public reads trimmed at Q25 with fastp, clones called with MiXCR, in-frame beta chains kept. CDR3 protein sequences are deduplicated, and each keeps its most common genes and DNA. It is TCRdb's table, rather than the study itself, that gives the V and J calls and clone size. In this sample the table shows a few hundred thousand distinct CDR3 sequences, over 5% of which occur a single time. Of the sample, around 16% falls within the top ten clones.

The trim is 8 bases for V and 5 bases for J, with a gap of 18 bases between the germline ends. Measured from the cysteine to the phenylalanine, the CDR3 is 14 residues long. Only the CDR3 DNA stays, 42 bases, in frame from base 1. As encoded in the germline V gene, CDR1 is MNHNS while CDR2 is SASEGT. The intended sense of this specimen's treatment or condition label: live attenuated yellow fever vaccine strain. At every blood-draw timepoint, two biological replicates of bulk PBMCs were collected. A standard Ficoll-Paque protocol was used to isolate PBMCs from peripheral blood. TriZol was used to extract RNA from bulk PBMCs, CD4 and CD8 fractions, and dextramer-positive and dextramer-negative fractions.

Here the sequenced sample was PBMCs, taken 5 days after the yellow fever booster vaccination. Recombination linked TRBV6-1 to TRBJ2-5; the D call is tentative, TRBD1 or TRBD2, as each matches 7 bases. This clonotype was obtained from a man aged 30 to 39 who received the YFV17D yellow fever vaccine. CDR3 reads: CASGQGGREETQYF. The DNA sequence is TGTGCCAGCGGTCAGGGGGGGCGAGAGGAGACCCAGTACTTC.